These 8 T cell receptor beta chains share one sample of origin, sequenced in a study of OX40 agonist ivuxolimab in advanced cancers. Method: immunoSEQ multiplex PCR; TCRdb's copy keeps in-frame clones and lacks some. This sample has 35,000 to 45,000 clones, with 91% found just once. Source: CD4+ or CD8+ T cells sorted from blood, taken in a trial of the OX40 agonist ivuxolimab. These receptors were collected from an adult with an advanced solid tumor such as melanoma, head and neck, liver or kidney cancer.

The CDR3 DNA reads as TGTGCCAGCAGCTCTAACGCCGGGACGTACCCCTACGAGCAGTACTTC. It translates to CASSSNAGTYPYEQYF. The chain carries TRBV7-9 and TRBJ2-7; perhaps D is TRBD1 or TRBD2 (5 bases each). Trimming removed 4 bases at V and 2 bases at J, with 18 bases between. The CDR3 loop spans 16 amino acids. Germline CDR1 SEHNR, CDR2 FQNEAQ (reference sequence). Full variable domain (rest looked up from reference TRBV7-9 and TRBJ2-7): DTGVSQNPRHKITKRGQNVTFRCDPISEHNRLYWYRQTLGQGPEFLTYFQNEAQLEKSRLLSDRFSAERPKGSFSTLEIQRTEQGDSAMYLCASSSNAGTYPYEQYFGPGTRLTVT.

V gene TRBV11-2 combines with J gene TRBJ2-7; 12 bases fit TRBD1. Unmatched junction bases numbered 5, after V lost 1 base and J lost 7 bases. Germline V gives CDR1 SGHAT, CDR2 FQNNGV. CDR3 length: 15 amino acids. The DNA of the CDR3 is TGTGCCAGCAGCTTAGGGGGACAGGGGGCTCGGGAGCAGTACTTC. It is translated as CASSLGGQGAREQYF.

The chain recombines TRBV29-1 with TRBJ2-1, with 7 bases fitting TRBD1. This CDR3 spans 15 amino acids. CDR1 and CDR2 (germline): SQVTM, ANQGSEA. V shed 7 bases, J shed 0 bases, and the junction held 9 bases outside the gene matches. For the CDR3, the DNA is TGCAGCGCCAAACCGGGACAGAGCTCCTACAATGAGCAGTTCTTC. Translating it yields CSAKPGQSSYNEQFF.

The chain couples TRBV4-2 to TRBJ1-1; maybe TRBD1 (6 bases). Germline-derived CDR1 and CDR2 are LGHNA and YNFKEQ. V dropped 4 bases and J dropped 0 bases, with 9 bases sitting between them. This CDR3 is built from 14 residues. CDR3 sequence reads: CASSPDRLNTEAFF. The CDR3 DNA reads as TGTGCCAGCAGCCCCGACAGGCTGAACACTGAAGCTTTCTTT.

The chain links TRBV14 to TRBJ2-1; TRBD2 matches 10 bases. V gave up 0 bases and J gave up 2 bases; unmatched junction bases: 1. Germline V gene data show CDR1 as SGHDN and CDR2 as FVKESK. The CDR3 loop spans 16 amino acids. CDR3 coding DNA: TGTGCCAGCAGCCAAGATAGCGGGAGGCCCTACAATGAGCAGTTCTTC. Its protein is CASSQDSGRPYNEQFF. Full variable domain (missing parts from reference TRBV14 and TRBJ2-1): EAGVTQFPSHSVIEKGQTVTLRCDPISGHDNLYWYRRVMGKEIKFLLHFVKESKQDESGMPNNRFLAERTGGTYSTLKVQPAELEDSGVYFCASSQDSGRPYNEQFFGPGTRLTVL.

This chain uses TRBV27 with TRBJ2-1, with 7 bases lining up with TRBD2. The CDR3 loop spans 20 amino acids. CDR1 and CDR2 (germline): MNHEY, SMNVEV (reference sequence). J gave up 4 bases and V 5 bases, and 23 bases lay outside the gene matches. CDR3 bases: TGTGCCAGCAGTCTTCTATCCCCCGCAACTCTAGCGGCCCCTTACAATGAGCAGTTCTTC. Translating it yields CASSLLSPATLAAPYNEQFF.

V is TRBV30 and J is TRBJ2-1; D is ambiguous. The CDR3 loop spans 12 amino acids. Germline V lookup: CDR1 GTSNPN, CDR2 SVGIG (reference sequence). Trimming shortened V by 2 bases and J by 7 bases, and 9 bases separated the two germline ends. The DNA of the CDR3 is TGTGCCTGGAGTTACCGGGCAAATGAGCAGTTCTTC. Amino acid sequence: CAWSYRANEQFF.

This chain joins TRBV11-2 and TRBJ2-1; 7 bases are a match to TRBD2. This CDR3 spans 13 amino acids. In germline, CDR1 is SGHAT, CDR2 FQNNGV. Trimming took 10 bases from V and 1 from J; bases not matched to a gene: 4. The CDR3 region is CANQRESYNEQFF. The CDR3 region has the DNA TGTGCCAACCAGCGGGAATCCTACAATGAGCAGTTCTTC. The full variable domain, rest sourced from reference TRBV11-2 and TRBJ2-1, is EAGVAQSPRYKIIEKRQSVAFWCNPISGHATLYWYQQILGQGPKLLIQFQNNGVVDDSQLPKDRFSAERLKGVDSTLKIQPAKLEDSAVYLCANQRESYNEQFFGPGTRLTVL.